These T cell receptor beta chains were read from a single sample in a study of cytotoxic CD8 clonotypes in ibrutinib-treated CLL. Clones were read by immunoSEQ multiplex PCR, and TCRdb kept only the in-frame ones, dropping some. The sample includes tens of thousands of clones, 65% to 70% of them seen just once. The source was PBMCs, collected at disease progression, from a patient treated with ibrutinib. These receptors originate from a human donor with chronic lymphocytic leukemia. CDR3s leave out the opening cysteine and the closing phenylalanine or tryptophan. The order of the fields is J gene, V gene, clone size, CDR3 protein. The listing skips clone size in some rows; elsewhere it reads once, few, many or a size class.

TRBJ1-2,TRBV19,few,AREQRVRFYGYT
TRBJ1-2,TRBV5-1,-,ASSSQPGFDYGYT
TRBJ1-5,TRBV27,-,ASSPWTGYQPQH
TRBJ2-6,TRBV11-1,-,ASSLGTGVGSGANVLT
TRBJ1-3,TRBV6-6,-,ASSSDGAEDTIY
TRBJ2-7,TRBV7-2,-,ASSLEGREETHSYEQY
-,TRBV6-5,-,ASSRQGWREQY
TRBJ1-1,TRBV7-9,-,ASSTYLNYREEAF
TRBJ1-4,TRBV11-2,once,ASSPLGGLATNEKLF
TRBJ1-5,TRBV7-6,many,ASSLALDQPQH
TRBJ1-2,TRBV7-2,-,ASSHTLAGHYGYT
TRBJ2-5,TRBV7-2,-,ASSLVTSGGPRQETQY
TRBJ2-2,TRBV6-4,once,ASSRQGSTGELF
TRBJ1-1,TRBV10-2,-,ASSQHRNTEAF
TRBJ2-7,TRBV7-3,-,ASSLNRAYEQY
TRBJ2-7,TRBV19,-,ASSLRDTYEQY
TRBJ1-6,TRBV2,once,ASRGGQAFFNSPLH
TRBJ1-1,TRBV5-4,-,ASSRTGGASGTEAF
TRBJ2-3,TRBV5-1,-,ASSLGRTDTQY
TRBJ2-1,TRBV5-6,-,ASSLIGTAYNEQF
TRBJ2-1,TRBV7-9,-,ASSLARLAGAWWQRQF
TRBJ1-5,TRBV29-1,-,SVVQAGQPQH
TRBJ2-3,TRBV5-1,-,ASSLDGQGPFTDTQY
TRBJ1-1,TRBV18,once,ASSTSGGNTEAF
TRBJ2-3,TRBV5-1,-,ASSFSGNADTQY
TRBJ2-7,TRBV19,-,ASSMGPRQY
TRBJ2-2,TRBV5-4,once,ASSPPWNTGELF
TRBJ2-7,TRBV5-1,-,ASSSTSGSYEQY
TRBJ2-7,TRBV7-2,-,ASSFPGGEQY
TRBJ1-6,TRBV5-1,-,ASSLSGGGFYNSPLH
TRBJ2-5,TRBV5-4,-,ASSPGQGQRETQY
TRBJ1-2,TRBV7-9,-,ASTHDRGLGYT
TRBJ1-2,TRBV19,-,ASSSGGGVYGYT
TRBJ1-2,TRBV30,-,AWSVPGYGYT
TRBJ2-4,TRBV6-5,-,ASRTFGENIQY
TRBJ2-7,TRBV19,-,ASSLRFGLLAYEQY
TRBJ1-2,TRBV7-2,once,ASSLQGSNYGYT
TRBJ2-5,TRBV7-6,-,ASSLTGGEETQY
TRBJ2-2,TRBV7-8,once,ASSLAGYGSLTGELF
TRBJ1-5,TRBV7-9,few,ASSFDPVVEPQH
TRBJ1-5,TRBV19,-,ASSRPLEPQH
TRBJ2-1,TRBV19,-,ASSLGQGKAYNEQF
TRBJ2-2,TRBV6-6,-,ASSYRGQGVHGELF
TRBJ1-2,TRBV7-8,-,ASSLGQGARSYGYT
TRBJ2-2,TRBV5-6,-,ASSFRLEWDTGELF
TRBJ1-1,TRBV6-6,once,ASSYGGDTEAF
TRBJ1-2,TRBV6-1,-,ASSETVTLDGYT
TRBJ2-7,TRBV5-1,few,ASRDTGGSYEQY
TRBJ1-1,TRBV5-1,few,ASSLGDRTEAF
TRBJ2-3,TRBV25-1,-,ASSDSGQGVGYTQY
TRBJ1-1,TRBV7-9,-,ASSPPNGIEAF
TRBJ1-2,TRBV10-3,-,AISESLGDGGYT
TRBJ2-7,TRBV6-1,-,ASRGQLDEQY
TRBJ1-2,TRBV19,-,ASSPGDINYGYT
TRBJ2-5,TRBV18,-,ASSPPGLQETQY
TRBJ2-7,TRBV30,-,AWSVLGGNEQY
TRBJ1-4,TRBV9,-,ASSVTGVGEKLF
TRBJ1-1,TRBV29-1,-,SGQGSSSSTEAF